The clone carrying this TCR beta chain was found a few times. The sample originates from a study of cytomegalovirus exposure and HLA in healthy donors. This CDR3 has 14 amino acids. Germline assignment: CDR1 MGHDK and CDR2 SYGVNS. Trimming took off 2 bases at V and 9 bases at J, with 17 bases between the two ends. Both 60 Vbeta primers and 13 Jbeta primers went into the PCR. Data came from immunoSEQ multiplex PCR; TCRdb stores just in-frame clones and leaves some out. Found here are roughly 160,000 clones, less than 85% of them singletons; the top ten hold 4.3%. The chain combines TRBV25-1 with TRBJ2-7; no definite D call. The sequence derives from a man between 40 and 49 years old in good health and CMV-seronegative. Material for sequencing was PBMCs. The DNA of the CDR3 is TGTGCCAGCAGTGAAGACAAGTCCAGTGGGCGGCAGTACTTC. Amino acids: CASSEDKSSGRQYF.